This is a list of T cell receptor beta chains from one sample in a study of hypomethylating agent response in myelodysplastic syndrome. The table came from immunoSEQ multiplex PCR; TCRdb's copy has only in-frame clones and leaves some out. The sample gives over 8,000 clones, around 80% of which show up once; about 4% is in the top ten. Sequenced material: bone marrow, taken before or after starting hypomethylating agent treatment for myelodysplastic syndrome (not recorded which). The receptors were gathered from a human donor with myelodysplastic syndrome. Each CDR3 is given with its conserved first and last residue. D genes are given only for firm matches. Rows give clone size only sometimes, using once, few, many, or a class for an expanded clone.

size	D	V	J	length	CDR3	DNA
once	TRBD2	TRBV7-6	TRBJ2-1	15	CASSLERGGVIEQFF	TGTGCCAGCAGCTTAGAGCGGGGGGGAGTGATTGAGCAGTTCTTC
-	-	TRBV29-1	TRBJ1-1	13	CSVVSLPNTEAFF	TGCAGCGTTGTGTCTCTCCCTAACACTGAAGCTTTCTTT
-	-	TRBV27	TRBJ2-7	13	CASSFGRLYEQYF	TGTGCCAGCAGTTTCGGCAGGCTCTACGAGCAGTACTTC
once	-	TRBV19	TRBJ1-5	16	CASSTDRPNSNQPQHF	TGTGCCAGTAGTACGGACAGACCAAATAGCAATCAGCCCCAGCATTTT
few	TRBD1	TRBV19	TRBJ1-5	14	CASKWQGGNQPQHF	TGTGCCAGTAAATGGCAGGGGGGCAATCAGCCCCAGCATTTT
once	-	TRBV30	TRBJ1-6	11	CAWSEGGSANF	TGTGCCTGGAGTGAGGGGGGCTCGGCTAACTTT
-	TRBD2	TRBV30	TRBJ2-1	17	CAWSRGLAGAPDNEQFF	TGTGCCTGGAGTCGAGGACTAGCGGGAGCCCCGGACAATGAGCAGTTCTTC
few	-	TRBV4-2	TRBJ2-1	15	CASSQDRGSYNEQFF	TGTGCCAGCAGCCAAGATAGGGGATCCTACAATGAGCAGTTCTTC
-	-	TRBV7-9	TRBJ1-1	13	CASSLRQVDEAFF	TGTGCCAGCAGCTTAAGACAGGTTGATGAAGCTTTCTTT
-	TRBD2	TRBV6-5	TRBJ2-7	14	CASSWLAGSYEQYF	TGTGCCAGCAGTTGGCTAGCGGGATCATACGAGCAGTACTTC
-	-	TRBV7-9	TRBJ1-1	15	CASSLVSGRGTEAFF	TGTGCCAGCAGCTTAGTCTCCGGGAGAGGCACTGAAGCTTTCTTT
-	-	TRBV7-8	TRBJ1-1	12	CASSLFNTEAFF	TGTGCCAGCAGCTTATTTAACACTGAAGCTTTCTTT
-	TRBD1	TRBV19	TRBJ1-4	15	CASSFSAGGNEKLFF	TGTGCCAGTAGTTTCTCCGCAGGGGGTAATGAAAAACTGTTTTTT
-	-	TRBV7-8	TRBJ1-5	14	CASSSGGSNQPQHF	TGTGCCAGCAGCTCCGGTGGTAGCAATCAGCCCCAGCATTTT
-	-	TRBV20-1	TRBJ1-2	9	CSASYGYTF	TGCAGTGCTTCATATGGCTACACCTTC
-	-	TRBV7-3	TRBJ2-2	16	CASSPGSGLGTGELFF	TGTGCCAGCAGCCCAGGGTCCGGGCTGGGGACCGGGGAGCTGTTTTTT
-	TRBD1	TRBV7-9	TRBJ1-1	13	CASSPTGGLEAFF	TGTGCCAGCAGCCCGACAGGGGGGCTTGAAGCTTTCTTT
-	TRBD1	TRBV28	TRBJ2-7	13	CASISGTGVEQYF	TGTGCCAGCATTTCTGGGACAGGGGTCGAGCAGTACTTC
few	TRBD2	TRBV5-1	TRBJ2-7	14	CASSLAASGGEQYF	TGCGCCAGCAGCTTGGCGGCTAGCGGTGGGGAGCAGTACTTC
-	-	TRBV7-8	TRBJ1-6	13	CASSGSFYSPLHF	TGTGCCAGTTCGGGCAGCTTCTATTCACCCCTCCACTTT
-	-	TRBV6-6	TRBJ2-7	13	CASSYSRDDEQYF	TGTGCCAGCAGTTATTCCAGGGACGACGAGCAGTACTTC
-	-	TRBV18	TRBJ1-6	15	CASSPRGVPDSPLHF	TGTGCCAGCTCACCGCGGGGGGTCCCGGATTCACCCCTCCACTTT
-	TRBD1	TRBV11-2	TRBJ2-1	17	CASSLELGGYSYNEQFF	TGTGCCAGCAGCTTAGAACTAGGGGGCTACTCCTACAATGAGCAGTTCTTC
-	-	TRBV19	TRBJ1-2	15	CASSGDTAQGNGYTF	TGTGCCAGTAGTGGGGATACGGCTCAGGGTAATGGCTACACCTTC
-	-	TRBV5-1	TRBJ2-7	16	CASSLNAGTAAYEQYF	TGCGCCAGCAGCTTGAACGCCGGGACGGCTGCCTACGAGCAGTACTTC
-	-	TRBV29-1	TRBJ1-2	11	CSVEKGPANTF	TGCAGCGTTGAAAAGGGACCCGCGAACACCTTC
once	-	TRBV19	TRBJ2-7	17	CASSIRIGTHEGYEQYF	TGTGCCAGTAGTATACGTATCGGGACTCACGAGGGTTACGAGCAGTACTTC
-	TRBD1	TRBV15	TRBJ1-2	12	CATRGTGIGYTF	TGTGCCACCCGTGGGACAGGGATCGGCTACACCTTC
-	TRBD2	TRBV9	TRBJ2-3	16	CASSVDTSGGADTQYF	TGTGCCAGCAGCGTAGATACTAGCGGGGGTGCAGATACGCAGTATTTT
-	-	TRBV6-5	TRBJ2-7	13	CASRYTGTYEQYF	TGTGCCAGCAGATATACAGGGACCTACGAGCAGTACTTC
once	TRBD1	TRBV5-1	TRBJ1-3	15	CASSHEGTVGNTIYF	TGCGCCAGCAGCCACGAAGGGACAGTCGGAAACACCATATATTTT
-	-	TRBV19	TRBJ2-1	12	CASSGTYNEQFF	TGTGCCAGTAGCGGGACTTACAATGAGCAGTTCTTC